This T cell receptor (beta chain) was identified during a study of blood T cell repertoires in COVID-19. Study-level information: There were acute and convalescent COVID-19 samples, and they came from the United States, Italy and Spain. PBMCs, B-cell-depleted T cells, or T cells were the source of the cDNA or gDNA that made up the material.

In the original processing: Amplification of reference gene primers provided the estimated nucleated cell counts. Assay: immunoSEQ multiplex PCR; the TCRdb copy retains only in-frame clones and omits some. That table is the source of V, J and clone size, and D and trimming were worked out from the DNA. The sample contains fewer than 250,000 clones, approximately 90% of which appear only once. Germline trimming cut 6 bases from V and 1 base from J; bases unmatched to any gene: 12. Germline CDR1 SGDLS, CDR2 YYNGEE. CDR3 length: 16 amino acids. The sequence was collected from a man between 50 and 59 years old with acute or convalescent COVID-19. The sample comprised peripheral blood. The J gene is TRBJ1-1, the V gene TRBV9, with 7 bases matching TRBD1. The CDR3 loop reads CASTPRGREGNTEAFF. The CDR3 nucleotides are TGTGCCAGCACCCCGAGGGGGCGCGAAGGGAACACTGAAGCTTTCTTT.